This passage covers 12 T cell receptor beta chains from one sample sequenced in a study of shared clonotypes between healthy human individuals. Sequencing used immunoSEQ multiplex PCR; TCRdb keeps in-frame clones, though not all of them. This table has roughly 2,300,000 clones, roughly 90% appearing once. The sequencing input was naive CD4+ T cells from PBMCs. The subset here: CD45RA+ positively selected. The receptors shown here come from a man aged 18-30 years in good health. Some clones in this sample may be carry-over from other donors' samples.

This chain links TRBV29-1 with TRBJ2-7; 9 bases fit TRBD1. The length of the CDR3 is 16 residues. Germline V lookup: CDR1 SQVTM, CDR2 ANQGSEA. V shed 0 bases and J 1 base; nucleotides not matched to a gene: 7. The CDR3: CSVEDFPGQGSYEQYF. In nucleotides, the CDR3 is TGCAGCGTTGAAGATTTCCCGGGACAGGGTTCCTACGAGCAGTACTTC.

This clone was observed once. V gene TRBV9 combines with J gene TRBJ1-3; D perhaps matches TRBD1 (5 bases). Germline values: CDR1 SGDLS, CDR2 YYNGEE. The CDR3 spans 17 residues. V lost 4 bases and J 3 bases, leaving 20 bases between the germline ends. For the CDR3, the DNA is TGTGCCAGCAGCCTCCGGACTGGGGCGGGATTTGGAAACACCATATATTTT. Protein sequence: CASSLRTGAGFGNTIYF.

This chain connects TRBV6-5 to TRBJ1-2; D gene unclear. The ends were cut back, 5 bases at V and 7 bases at J, with 20 bases in the middle. The germline V gene has CDR1 MNHEY and CDR2 SVGAGI. There are 15 residues in the CDR3. In nucleotides, the CDR3 is TGTGCCAGCAGTGCCACAGCAGGAGGAGTAGTTGGCTACACCTTC. It is translated as CASSATAGGVVGYTF.

The chain couples TRBV11-2 to TRBJ2-7; D might be TRBD1 or TRBD2, each matching 6 bases. This CDR3 contains 19 residues. V lost 5 bases and J lost 2, with 28 bases in between. Germline CDR1 and CDR2: SGHAT and FQNNGV. The CDR3 DNA sequence: TGTGCCAGCAGCCCAACCTACCCGTTCCTAGGGGGGCCCGCCTACGAGCAGTACTTC. Protein: CASSPTYPFLGGPAYEQYF.

The chain is built from TRBV7-8 and TRBJ1-3; no reliable D call. CDR1 and CDR2 from the germline V gene are SGHVS and FQNEAQ. The germline V and J ends were trimmed by 4 bases and 4 bases, with 17 bases remaining between them. The CDR3 totals 16 residues. The CDR3 region is CASSYRGPGVGNTIYF. The CDR3 DNA is TGTGCCAGCAGCTATCGCGGGCCAGGCGTGGGAAACACCATATATTTT.

As regards this clone: This CDR3 is also generated by other DNA sequences in the sample. The V call is TRBV9, the J call TRBJ2-2, with 10 bases fitting TRBD2. Germline lookup yields CDR1 SGDLS and CDR2 YYNGEE. J lost 4 bases, V lost 0 bases, and 0 bases had no gene match. The CDR3 length is 15 residues. CDR3 protein: CASSVVAGGTGELFF. In DNA, the CDR3 is TGTGCCAGCAGCGTAGTAGCGGGAGGCACCGGGGAGCTGTTTTTT.

CDR3 sequence (DNA): TGTGCCAGCAGTAGAAACAGGGGTCTGACAGATACGCAGTATTTT. As protein: CASSRNRGLTDTQYF. J is TRBJ2-3 and V is TRBV6-1, with TRBD1 matching 7 bases. Germline-derived CDR1 and CDR2 are MNHNS and SASEGT. This CDR3 region has 15 residues. V was clipped by 5 bases and J by 3 bases; unmatched bases: 8.

The chain links TRBV28 to TRBJ1-4; 7 bases are shared with TRBD1. After removal of 5 bases from V and 0 bases from J, the junction contained 12 bases not matched to a gene. In germline, CDR1 is MDHEN, CDR2 SYDVKM. The CDR3 spans 18 residues. The CDR3 nucleotides read TGTGCCAGCAGTCCCCGGGCCGGGACAGTTGCAACTAATGAAAAACTGTTTTTT. Protein: CASSPRAGTVATNEKLFF. Full variable domain (missing parts from reference TRBV28 and TRBJ1-4): DVKVTQSSRYLVKRTGEKVFLECVQDMDHENMFWYRQDPGLGLRLIYFSYDVKMKEKGDIPEGYSVSREKKERFSLILESASTNQTSMYLCASSPRAGTVATNEKLFFGSGTQLSVL.

This chain joins TRBV28 and TRBJ2-2; D possibly uses TRBD1 or TRBD2 (5 bases each). Per the germline V gene, CDR1 is MDHEN and CDR2 is SYDVKM. Trimming removed 8 bases from V and 0 bases from J, with 10 bases in between. This CDR3 is 14 amino acids long. Here the CDR3 DNA reads TGTGCCAGCCGCCGGGGCACGAACACCGGGGAGCTGTTTTTT. This codes for CASRRGTNTGELFF. Full variable domain (missing parts from reference TRBV28 and TRBJ2-2): DVKVTQSSRYLVKRTGEKVFLECVQDMDHENMFWYRQDPGLGLRLIYFSYDVKMKEKGDIPEGYSVSREKKERFSLILESASTNQTSMYLCASRRGTNTGELFFGEGSRLTVL.

This clone occurred once. The rearrangement joins TRBV5-4 to TRBJ1-1; weak D call: TRBD1 (5 bases). Germline V gene sequence: CDR1 SGHNT, CDR2 YYREEE (reference sequence). The CDR3 covers 15 residues. The V and J ends lost 4 bases and 3 bases respectively, with 16 bases between them. The CDR3 region has the DNA TGTGCCAGCAGCCCCAAGCTGACGGGGGACACTGAAGCTTTCTTT. It encodes CASSPKLTGDTEAFF.

This chain's CDR3 is CASSYSEPQMNTEAFF. CDR3 DNA sequence: TGTGCCAGCAGTTACTCGGAACCCCAGATGAACACTGAAGCTTTCTTT. The chain has TRBV6-5 and TRBJ1-1; D is uncertain. V gave up 0 bases and J gave up 0 bases, with 11 bases separating them. In germline, CDR1 is MNHEY, CDR2 SVGAGI. The CDR3 is made up of 16 amino acids.

With respect to this clone: Other DNA sequences in this sample translate to the same CDR3. The V gene is TRBV18, the J gene TRBJ2-1, with 7 nucleotides matching TRBD1. In germline, CDR1 is KGHSH, CDR2 LQKENI. V was clipped by 0 bases and J by 4 bases; unmatched bases: 3. The CDR3 consists of 15 residues. The CDR3 region is CASSPPGTVYNEQFF. CDR3 bases: TGTGCCAGCTCACCACCGGGGACAGTTTACAATGAGCAGTTCTTC. Full variable domain (outside the CDR3, taken from reference TRBV18 and TRBJ2-1): NAGVMQNPRHLVRRRGQEARLRCSPMKGHSHVYWYRQLPEEGLKFMVYLQKENIIDESGMPKERFSAEFPKEGPSILRIQQVVRGDSAAYFCASSPPGTVYNEQFFGPGTRLTVL.